The clone carrying this T cell receptor (beta chain) was observed a handful of times. The data derive from a study of T cell changes during pregnancy in multiple sclerosis. The CDR3 runs 14 residues. V shed 10 bases and J 4 bases; nucleotides not matched to a gene: 11. CDR1 LNHDA and CDR2 SQIVND come from the germline V gene (reference sequence). Profiled with immunoSEQ multiplex PCR; TCRdb holds only in-frame clones, not every one. The table shows tens of thousands of clones, with about nine tenths occurring only once. The sample was CD4+ T cells from peripheral blood mononuclear cells, taken in the first trimester of pregnancy. This receptor was taken from a female donor with multiple sclerosis, enrolled in a pregnancy study. The chain recombines TRBV19 with TRBJ2-3; the match to TRBD1 covers 7 bases. CDR3 DNA sequence: TGTGCCACCCAGAAGGGGGCGGTTTCAGATACGCAGTATTTT. It codes for CATQKGAVSDTQYF.